A selection of T cell receptor beta chains follows, all from one sample in a study of vaccination and CD4 T cells after COVID-19. The antigens these receptors bind are not known. In TCRdb, the PCR reads were re-called with MiXCR into one record per CDR3 protein. The profile covers 20,000 to 25,000 distinct CDR3 sequences, with roughly 71% appearing a single time and about a sixth taken by the ten largest. The source material was CD4+ T cells from blood, cultured in vitro, sampled after SARS-CoV-2 vaccination. The receptor set was obtained from a human donor who received a COVID-19 vaccine. Both conserved end residues are part of each CDR3. D genes are given only for firm matches. Size values are once, few and many counts, or a class for expanded clones, and some rows have none.

v_call	cdr3_length	j_call	d_call	clone_size	cdr3_nt	cdr3_aa
TRBV6-1	15	TRBJ2-2	-	-	TGTGCCAGCAAGGACTTGATATCGAACACCGGGGAGCTGTTTTTT	CASKDLISNTGELFF
TRBV20-1	10	TRBJ2-5	-	few	TGCAGTGGGAATTCCGGGACCCAGTACTTC	CSGNSGTQYF
TRBV21-1	15	TRBJ2-2	-	-	TGTGCCAGCAGCGAACGACAGGGAGGCACCGGGGAGCTGTTTTTT	CASSERQGGTGELFF
TRBV24-1	16	TRBJ2-3	TRBD2	-	TGTGCCACCAGTGATATGGGCCTAGCGGGGACCCATACGCAGTATTTT	CATSDMGLAGTHTQYF
TRBV19	16	TRBJ2-7	TRBD1	-	TGTGCCAGTAGGACGTGGGACGGACAGGGCTCCTACGAGCAGTACTTC	CASRTWDGQGSYEQYF
TRBV2	13	TRBJ1-5	-	-	TGTGCCAGCAGTGCAGGGGAGAAGCAGCCCCAGCATTTT	CASSAGEKQPQHF
TRBV11-3	18	TRBJ2-6	-	-	TGTGCCAGCAGCTTAGGTGTCGGGCGTGTAGCTGGGGCCAACGTCCTGACTTTC	CASSLGVGRVAGANVLTF
TRBV19	16	TRBJ2-7	TRBD2	-	TGTGCCAGTAGTCCGGTGACTAGCGGGGGGGCCTACGAGCAGTACTTC	CASSPVTSGGAYEQYF
TRBV27	15	TRBJ2-1	TRBD1	-	TGTGCCAGCAGCCTTGACAGGGAATCCTACAATGAGCAGTTCTTC	CASSLDRESYNEQFF
TRBV21-1	15	TRBJ2-5	-	-	TGTGCCAGCAGCAAAGGAGCCACACCACGAGAGACCCAGTACTTC	CASSKGATPRETQYF
TRBV20-1	13	TRBJ1-2	-	few	TGCAGTGCTAGATGGTCAGGGCTCTATGGCTACACCTTC	CSARWSGLYGYTF
TRBV7-2	14	TRBJ2-3	TRBD2	-	TGTGCCAGCAGCCCTACTAGCGGCACAGATACGCAGTATTTT	CASSPTSGTDTQYF
TRBV2	14	TRBJ2-2	-	-	TGTGCCAGCAGACGAGGGTCGAACACCGGGGAGCTGTTTTTT	CASRRGSNTGELFF
TRBV5-4	16	TRBJ2-5	TRBD2	-	TGTGCCAGCAGCTTGGAGCTAGCGGGGGGGCTAGAGACCCAGTACTTC	CASSLELAGGLETQYF
TRBV6-5	14	TRBJ2-2	-	-	TGTGCCAGCAGTTACCTGGGCTTGACCGGGGAGCTGTTTTTT	CASSYLGLTGELFF
TRBV6-1	14	TRBJ1-3	-	-	TGTGCCAGCGGGATCGAGGAAGCTGGAAACACCATATATTTT	CASGIEEAGNTIYF
TRBV24-1	15	TRBJ2-2	-	-	TGTGCCACCAGTGACCCGGGACAGAACACCGGGGAGCTGTTTTTT	CATSDPGQNTGELFF